The entry below describes one T cell receptor beta chain. Its antigen is unknown. These data come from a study of radiotherapy plus CTLA-4 blockade in lung cancer. Study background: For around 18% of patients, objective responses occurred, and approximately 30% had disease control. Whole-study results and caveats: Early shifts in blood T cell clones, with interferon-beta, reportedly predicted response best.

Using immunoSEQ multiplex PCR, the repertoire was profiled, and TCRdb retains in-frame clones only, with some absent. Of 55,000 to 65,000 clones listed, 70% to 80% were seen once; the top ten hold roughly 4%. The CDR3 has 13 amino acids. In germline, CDR1 is LNHDA, CDR2 SQIVND (reference sequence). V and J are TRBV19 and TRBJ2-3; TRBD2 matches at 15 bases. The specimen comprised peripheral blood, sampled from a patient treated with radiotherapy plus ipilimumab. The receptor was isolated from a human donor with non-small cell lung cancer who had a partial response to radiotherapy plus ipilimumab. CDR3 bases: TGTGGGACTAGCGGGGGGGGCACAGATACGCAGTATTTT. Translating gives CGTSGGGTDTQYF.